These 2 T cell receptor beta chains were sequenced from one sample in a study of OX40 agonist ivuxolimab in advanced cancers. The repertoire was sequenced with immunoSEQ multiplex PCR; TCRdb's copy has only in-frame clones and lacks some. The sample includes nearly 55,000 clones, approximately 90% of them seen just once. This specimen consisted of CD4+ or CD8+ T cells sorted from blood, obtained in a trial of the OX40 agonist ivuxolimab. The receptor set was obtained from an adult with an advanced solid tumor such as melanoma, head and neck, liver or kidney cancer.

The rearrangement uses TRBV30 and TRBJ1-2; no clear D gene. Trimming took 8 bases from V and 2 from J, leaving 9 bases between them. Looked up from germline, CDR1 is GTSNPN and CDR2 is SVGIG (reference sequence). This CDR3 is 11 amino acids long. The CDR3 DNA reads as TGTGCCGGATTTCCGAACTATGGCTACACCTTC. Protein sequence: CAGFPNYGYTF.

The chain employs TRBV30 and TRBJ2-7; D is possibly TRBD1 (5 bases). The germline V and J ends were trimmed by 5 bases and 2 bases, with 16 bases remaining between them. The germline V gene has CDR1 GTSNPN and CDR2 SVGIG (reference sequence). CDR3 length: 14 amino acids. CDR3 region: CAWARQPIPYEQYF. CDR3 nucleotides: TGTGCCTGGGCGAGACAGCCTATTCCCTACGAGCAGTACTTC.